This T cell receptor beta chain was captured in a study of shared clonotypes between healthy human individuals. In replicate PCRs of sorted subsets, roughly 200 ng DNA, approximately 28,000 T cell genomes, was used. Using immunoSEQ multiplex PCR, the repertoire was profiled, and TCRdb retains in-frame clones only, with some absent. The data contain fewer than 1.8 million clones, 98% of them singletons. In germline, CDR1 is KGHSH, CDR2 LQKENI. V was cut by 0 bases and J by 6 bases, with 9 bases left in between. The CDR3 has 13 residues. A remark on this clone: Its target is not known.

Study-wide results and limits: Sequencing depth was expected to affect clonotype sharing among donors.

The clonotype originates from a man in his thirties or forties in good health. The rearrangement links TRBV18 to TRBJ2-7; unclear D gene. The sequenced material came from naive CD4+ T cells sorted from blood. Subset defined: CD45RA+ positively selected. CDR3 nucleotides: TGTGCCAGCTCACCACCGGCCCTGGGCGAGCAGTACTTC. This encodes CASSPPALGEQYF.